This T cell receptor (beta chain) comes out of a study of T-cell reconstitution after alpha-beta-depleted transplantation in children (dated by TCRdb to 2016 to 2018). At the level of the whole study: T-cell immune reconstitution after TCRalphabeta/CD19-depleted allogeneic hematopoietic cell transplantation in children was quantitatively tracked in the study by means of TCR repertoire profiling.

The investigation overall reported the following: Over subsequent months, a decline in hyperexpanded clone frequencies was noted, and after one year, T-cell counts and TCRbeta diversity were mostly ascribed to newly produced T cells. In some patients, the high TCRbeta diversity seen at day 60 was put down to recipient T cells and intrathymic progenitors that had survived conditioning. Apparently early alphabetaT-cell count recovery about two months after transplant reportedly relied on only several hundred rapidly expanded clones derived from non-depleted graft cells.

This sample's treatment or condition label indicates: allogeneic hematopoietic cell transplantation with graft depleted of TCRalphabeta T cells and CD19 B cells. TCRalphabeta/CD19-depleted allogeneic hematopoietic cell grafts were given to the transplant recipients, all of whom were children. Library creation used PCR. The sequencer listed for this sample is Illumina HiSeq 2500. TCR libraries were prepared with molecular barcoding, using unique molecular identifiers to normalize TCRbeta repertoire quantification. The public sequencing data were trimmed at Q25 with fastp and processed into clonotypes with MiXCR by TCRdb, which kept only in-frame beta chains. Rows are unified per CDR3 protein, each entry keeping the most common DNA and genes. This sample lists 700,000 to 950,000 distinct CDR3 sequences; about 16% were detected once. The ten largest clones take up just under 5% of the sample. This clonotype was seen repeatedly, ten times or more. There is no known antigen for this receptor. No much larger clonotype is one base removed from it; base qualities were not supplied.

Inclusive of the bounding cysteine and phenylalanine, the CDR3 is 13 residues long. Left in the record is the CDR3 DNA by itself, 39 bases read in frame from the first base. According to the germline V gene, CDR1 reads SGHRS and CDR2 reads YFSETQ. At the junction V is shortened by 0 bases and J by 5 bases, with 9 bases in between. The chain links TRBV5-1 with TRBJ2-7; the D gene cannot be resolved reliably. The TCR originated in a male patient aged 10-17 years who had a stem cell transplant for acute lymphoblastic leukemia, so the T cells may come from the graft donor. This sample comprised PBMCs, mostly from graft donor cells, obtained 360 days after TCRalphabeta/CD19-depleted stem cell transplant. The bases read TGCGCCAGCAGCTTGGGATACCGCGACGAGCAGTACTTC. Translation gives CASSLGYRDEQYF. When the CDR3 is completed using the reference TRBV5-1 and TRBJ2-7 genes on either side, the full variable domain is KAGVTQTPRYLIKTRGQQVTLSCSPISGHRSVSWYQQTPGQGLQFLFEYFSETQRNKGNFPGRFSGRQFSNSRSEMNVSTLELGDSALYLCASSLGYRDEQYFGPGTRLTVT.